This T cell receptor beta chain was identified in a study of T cells in Graves' hyperthyroidism and ophthalmopathy. Looking at the study overall: The authors collected peripheral blood at initial diagnosis, before any treatment. General study points: The model anticipated ophthalmopathy a median about six months pre-onset. Using 13 V-J features, a model discriminated ophthalmopathy from stable hyperthyroidism.

As concerns this clonotype: The antigen is unknown.

The CDR3 is 14 residues long. Losses at the gene ends were 5 bases for V and 7 bases for J; bases not matched to a gene: 4. Germline CDR1 reads LNHDA; CDR2 reads SQIVND (reference sequence). Patients were excluded for uncontrolled infection, other autoimmune disease, pregnancy or lactation. Amplification targeted TCR beta CDR3 regions from RNA transcripts. During a first-round RT-PCR of the TCR CDR3, the HTBI primer set was used. TCRdb passed the multiplex PCR reads through MiXCR, listing each CDR3 protein once. The table has 250,000 to 300,000 distinct CDR3 sequences, about 13% seen once. The sequence was collected from a woman in her thirties or forties with Graves' hyperthyroidism. The specimen was blood. The chain joins TRBV19 to TRBJ1-6; 8 bases are shared with TRBD1. The CDR3 protein is CASSARQGNSPLHF. In DNA, the CDR3 is TGTGCCAGTAGTGCACGACAGGGGAATTCACCCCTCCACTTT.